The T cell receptor (beta chain) under discussion was sequenced for a study of cytomegalovirus exposure and HLA in healthy donors. Trimming removed 0 bases at V and 6 bases at J, with 11 bases between. Germline V CDR1 and CDR2: SGHVS, FNYEAQ. CDR3 size: 15 residues. Sequenced by immunoSEQ multiplex PCR; TCRdb stores in-frame clones only, minus some. This table has 55,000 to 75,000 clones, approximately 95% appearing once. This clone was seen a single time. V usage is TRBV7-6 and J usage is TRBJ2-2; no firm D call. The source material was PBMCs. This TCR was recovered from a woman under 30 in good health and CMV-seropositive. This CDR3 reads CASSLASAPPGELFF. DNA of the CDR3: TGTGCCAGCAGCTTAGCCAGCGCTCCTCCCGGGGAGCTGTTTTTT.